This TCR beta chain was obtained from a study of read filtering for tumor transcriptome and immune sequencing. This clonotype was recorded at least ten times. CDR1 SGHRS and CDR2 YFSETQ come from the germline V gene. Deletions cut 0 bases from V and 2 bases from J, with 8 bases between. The CDR3 has 14 residues. This library used 300 to 500 ng RNA and molecular barcoded adaptors spanning alpha/delta and beta/gamma chains. A single record per CDR3 protein comes from TCRdb applying MiXCR to the reads. The table has about 58,000 distinct CDR3 sequences, 10% to 15% seen once; the top ten hold under 20%. The sequence came from a donor at least 40 years old with multiple myeloma. This rearrangement joins TRBV5-1 to TRBJ2-5, with D unclear. The source material was a population of CD138-negative cells sorted from bone marrow. The CDR3 is CASSLVVGQETQYF. The CDR3 DNA follows: TGCGCCAGCAGCTTGGTGGTGGGTCAAGAGACCCAGTACTTC. Full variable domain (outside the CDR3, taken from reference TRBV5-1 and TRBJ2-5): KAGVTQTPRYLIKTRGQQVTLSCSPISGHRSVSWYQQTPGQGLQFLFEYFSETQRNKGNFPGRFSGRQFSNSRSEMNVSTLELGDSALYLCASSLVVGQETQYFGPGTRLLVL.